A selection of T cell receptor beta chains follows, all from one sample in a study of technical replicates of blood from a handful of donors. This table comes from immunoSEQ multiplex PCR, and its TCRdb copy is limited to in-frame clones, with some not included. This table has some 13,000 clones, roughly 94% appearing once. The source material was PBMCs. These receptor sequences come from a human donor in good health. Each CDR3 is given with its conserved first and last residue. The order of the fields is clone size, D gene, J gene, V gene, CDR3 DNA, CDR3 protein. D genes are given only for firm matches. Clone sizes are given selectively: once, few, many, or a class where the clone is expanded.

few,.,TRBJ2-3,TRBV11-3,TGTGCCAGCAGCGTAACACTAGCCAGTTCGGGCACAGATACGCAGTATTTT,CASSVTLASSGTDTQYF
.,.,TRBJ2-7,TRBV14,TGTGCCAGCAGCCAAGACGGAAGGGGTTACGAGCAGTACTTC,CASSQDGRGYEQYF
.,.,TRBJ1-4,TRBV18,TGTGCCAGCTCACTCACTCGGGAAGCAACTAATGAAAAACTGTTTTTT,CASSLTREATNEKLFF
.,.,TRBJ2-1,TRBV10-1,TGCGCCAGCAGTGAGTCGAGGAGGTGGAACAATGAGCAGTTCTTC,CASSESRRWNNEQFF
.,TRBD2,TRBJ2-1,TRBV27,TGTGCCAGCAGTCCCACTAGCGCCGGTGAGCAGTTCTTC,CASSPTSAGEQFF
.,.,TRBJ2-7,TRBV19,TGTGCCAGTAGTCCCTCGGAAAGTACAGGGAAGTCCTACGAGCAGTACTTC,CASSPSESTGKSYEQYF
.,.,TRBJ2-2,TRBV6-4,TGTGCCAGCAGTATGACACGAGCGAACACCGGGGAGCTGTTTTTT,CASSMTRANTGELFF
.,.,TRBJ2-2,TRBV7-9,TGTGCCAGCAGCTTAGGGCCTCTAGCCAACACCGGGGAGCTGTTTTTT,CASSLGPLANTGELFF
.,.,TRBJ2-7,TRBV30,TGTGCCTGGGGATTAGGACTGACCTACGAGCAGTACTTC,CAWGLGLTYEQYF
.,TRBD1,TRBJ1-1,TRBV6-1,TGTGCCAGCAGTGCGGACAGGGTTGGCACTGAAGCTTTCTTT,CASSADRVGTEAFF
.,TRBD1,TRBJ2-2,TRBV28,TGTGCCAGCAGTTTACCTCGTCGGTACCGCAGGGGGCGGGACACCGGGGAGCTGTTTTTT,CASSLPRRYRRGRDTGELFF
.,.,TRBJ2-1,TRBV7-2,TGTGCCAGCAGCTTAAACAGGGGGGGGATGAATGAGCAGTTCTTC,CASSLNRGGMNEQFF
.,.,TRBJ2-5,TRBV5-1,TGCGCCAGCAGCTTGGGCGCAGGGGCTATGGAGACCCAGTACTTC,CASSLGAGAMETQYF
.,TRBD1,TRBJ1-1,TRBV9,TGTGCCAGCAGACAAGGGACAGGGGGCACTGAAGCTTTCTTT,CASRQGTGGTEAFF
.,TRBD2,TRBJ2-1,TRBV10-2,TGCGCCAGCAGTGAGTTCGGCGGGAGTGAGCAGTTCTTC,CASSEFGGSEQFF
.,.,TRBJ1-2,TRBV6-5,TGTGCCAGCAGTTACCGCGGACAGAATGGCTACACCTTC,CASSYRGQNGYTF
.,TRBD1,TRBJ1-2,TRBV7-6,TGTGCCAGCAGCCCCACCGGGACAGGGAGGCTACGCGCTTTTGGCTACACCTTC,CASSPTGTGRLRAFGYTF
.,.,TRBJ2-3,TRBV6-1,TGTGCCAGCAAGGGGACACAAGTTGGCACAGATACGCAGTATTTT,CASKGTQVGTDTQYF
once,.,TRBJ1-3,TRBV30,TGTGCCTGGGCCATCCTCGAGCGAGGAAACACCATATATTTT,CAWAILERGNTIYF
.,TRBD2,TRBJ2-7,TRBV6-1,TGTGCCAGCAGCTCCCCTGGTAGCGGGACGGACGAGCAGTACTTC,CASSSPGSGTDEQYF
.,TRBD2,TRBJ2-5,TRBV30,TGTGCCTGGAACCGAGGGGGAGCGGGAGGGGGTGAGACCCAGTACTTC,CAWNRGGAGGGETQYF
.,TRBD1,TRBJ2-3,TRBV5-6,TGTGCCAGCAGCTCCCGGACAGGGGGTCCCGCAGATACGCAGTATTTT,CASSSRTGGPADTQYF
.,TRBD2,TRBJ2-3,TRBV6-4,TGTGCCAGCAGGTATCCTAGCGGGATAACAGATACGCAGTATTTT,CASRYPSGITDTQYF
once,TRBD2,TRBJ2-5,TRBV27,TGTGCCAGCTGGGCTGGGCTAGCGGGAGGGGAGACCCAGTACTTC,CASWAGLAGGETQYF
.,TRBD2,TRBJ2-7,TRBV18,TGTGCCAGCTCCTTCAGCGGGAGGGCCGCCGAGCAGTACTTC,CASSFSGRAAEQYF
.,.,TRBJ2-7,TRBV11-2,TGTGCCAGCAGCTTAGAGGGGGGCGAGCAGTACTTC,CASSLEGGEQYF
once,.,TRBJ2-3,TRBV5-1,TGCGCCAGCTCCTACACAGATACGCAGTATTTT,CASSYTDTQYF
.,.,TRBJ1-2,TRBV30,TGTGCCTGGAGGGGACTTGAGATCCCTAATGGCTACACCTTC,CAWRGLEIPNGYTF
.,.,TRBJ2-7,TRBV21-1,TGTGCCAGCGGACTGACGGGACTCAGCTACGAGCAGTACTTC,CASGLTGLSYEQYF
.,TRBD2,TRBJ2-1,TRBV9,TGTGCCAGCAGCGTAGCTAGCGGGAGCAACAATGAGCAGTTCTTC,CASSVASGSNNEQFF
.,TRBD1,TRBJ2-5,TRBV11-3,TGTGCCAGCAGCTCCACCGGGACAGGGGCCGAGACCCAGTACTTC,CASSSTGTGAETQYF
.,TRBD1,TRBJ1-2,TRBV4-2,TGTGCCAGCAGCCAAGTAGCAGGGGGCGAGGCATATGGCTACACCTTC,CASSQVAGGEAYGYTF
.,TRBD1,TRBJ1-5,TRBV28,TGTGCCAGCAGTTGGACAGGGGGGGGCAATCAGCCCCAGCATTTT,CASSWTGGGNQPQHF
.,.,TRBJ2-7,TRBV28,TGTGCCAGCAGAAACCAGGGAGGCAACGAGCAGTACTTC,CASRNQGGNEQYF
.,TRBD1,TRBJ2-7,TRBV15,TGTGCCACCCGAGAGGACAGGGGAAACTACGAGCAGTACTTC,CATREDRGNYEQYF
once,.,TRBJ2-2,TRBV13,TGTGCCAGCAGCGGCGGTGTCACCTACACCGGGGAGCTGTTTTTT,CASSGGVTYTGELFF
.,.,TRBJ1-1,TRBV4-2,TGTGCCAGCAGCCAAGAGAGGGCACCTGAAGCTTTCTTT,CASSQERAPEAFF
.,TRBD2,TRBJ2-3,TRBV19,TGTGCCAGTAGTGCCCGGACTAGCGGGAATGCAGATACGCAGTATTTT,CASSARTSGNADTQYF
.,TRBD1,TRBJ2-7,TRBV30,TGTGCCTGGGCGACAGGGCGAGGGGGTGGCGAGCAGTACTTC,CAWATGRGGGEQYF
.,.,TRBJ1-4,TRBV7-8,TGTGCCAGCAGCTTAGCCGGGGGTTACAATGAAAAACTGTTTTTT,CASSLAGGYNEKLFF
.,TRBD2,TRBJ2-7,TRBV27,TGTGCCAGCCGACTAGCGGATACATACGAGCAGTACTTC,CASRLADTYEQYF
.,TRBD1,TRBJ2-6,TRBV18,TGTGCCAGCTCACAGAGGGACAGGGGGCCATCTGGGGCCAACGTCCTGACTTTC,CASSQRDRGPSGANVLTF
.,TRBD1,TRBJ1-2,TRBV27,TGTGCCAGCAGCCAGACCGGGACAGGAGATTATGGCTACACCTTC,CASSQTGTGDYGYTF
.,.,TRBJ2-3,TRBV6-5,TGTGCCAGCATTTCCCCCGGCACAGATACGCAGTATTTT,CASISPGTDTQYF
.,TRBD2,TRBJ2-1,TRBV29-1,TGCAGCGTTGTGCTTGGTAGCGGGAATTTGGATGAGCAGTTCTTC,CSVVLGSGNLDEQFF
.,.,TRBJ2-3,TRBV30,TGTGCCTGGGCTATCCAGAGGGCTTCTTCGCAGTATTTT,CAWAIQRASSQYF
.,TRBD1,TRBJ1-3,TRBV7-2,TGTGCCAGCAGCTTATGGACAGGGGCTGGAAACACCATATATTTT,CASSLWTGAGNTIYF